One and the same sample provided the 18 T cell receptor beta chains below, sequenced in a study of graft-versus-host responses after intestinal transplantation. Clones were sequenced by immunoSEQ multiplex PCR, and TCRdb holds only the in-frame ones, with some missing. The sample records 95,000 to 150,000 clones, approximately 92% being singletons. Their target antigens are unknown. Material: unstimulated CD4+ T cells sorted from spleen or lymph node cells, obtained before intestinal transplant. The receptor source for this set is a human donor who received an intestinal transplant.

The genes are TRBV30 and TRBJ2-4; no firm D call. The CDR3 spans 12 residues. The V gene lost 0 bases and the J gene lost 0 bases, with 0 bases spanning the gap. Germline values: CDR1 GTSNPN, CDR2 SVGIG (reference sequence). CDR3 coding DNA: TGTGCCTGGAGTGTAGCCAAAAACATTCAGTACTTC. Translated: CAWSVAKNIQYF.

The V and J genes are TRBV7-2 and TRBJ2-7; D is possibly TRBD2 (5 bases). V lost 5 bases, J lost 9 bases, and 17 bases lay in between. Germline V gene sequence: CDR1 SGHTA, CDR2 FQGNSA. The CDR3 spans 13 residues. The CDR3 loop is CASSAGSGGGQYF. In DNA form, the CDR3 reads TGTGCCAGCAGCGCAGGCTCCGGAGGTGGGCAGTACTTC.

The chain joins TRBV6-1 to TRBJ2-1; 8 bases are a match to TRBD2. The CDR3 is made up of 15 amino acids. CDR1 is MNHNS, CDR2 SASEGT, per germline. With 4 bases clipped from V and 5 bases from J, the junction kept 7 bases outside the gene matches. The CDR3 DNA sequence: TGTGCCAGCAGTGGAGGAACTAGCGGTAACAATGAGCAGTTCTTC. The encoded protein is CASSGGTSGNNEQFF.

The CDR3: CASSPSRQPDGYGYTF. As DNA, the CDR3 is TGTGCCAGCTCACCATCCCGACAGCCTGACGGCTATGGCTACACCTTC. The chain joins TRBV18 to TRBJ1-2; D may be TRBD1 (5 bases). The CDR3 sequence is 16 residues long. The germline CDR1 and CDR2 sequences are KGHSH and LQKENI. Between the trimmed V and J ends, which lost 2 bases and 4 bases, there was a span of 17 bases.

The chain links TRBV7-9 to TRBJ2-3; 8 bases agree with TRBD2. Germline V gene data show CDR1 as SEHNR and CDR2 as FQNEAQ (reference sequence). The ends lost 8 bases at V and 7 bases at J; junction bases unmatched: 5. The CDR3 extends over 12 amino acids. The CDR3 protein is CASARGGNTQYF. As DNA, the CDR3 is TGTGCCAGCGCCCGGGGGGGGAATACGCAGTATTTT.

The V gene is TRBV28, the J gene TRBJ2-7, with 7 positions matching TRBD2. Germline V CDR1 and CDR2: MDHEN, SYDVKM. V was clipped by 7 bases and J by 3 bases; unmatched bases: 9. This CDR3 has 14 amino acids. The chain's CDR3 is CASILGGSGYEQYF. DNA for the CDR3: TGTGCCAGCATACTGGGAGGGAGCGGCTACGAGCAGTACTTC.

This rearrangement joins TRBV11-2 to TRBJ2-4; D may be TRBD1 (7 bases). Germline assignment: CDR1 SGHAT and CDR2 FQNNGV. The CDR3 runs 14 residues. Between the trimmed V and J ends, which lost 5 bases and 7 bases, there was a span of 15 bases. The CDR3 nucleotides read TGTGCCAGCAGCCCGCAGGGGGGCGGCAACATTCAGTACTTC. It yields the protein CASSPQGGGNIQYF.

This chain uses TRBV19 with TRBJ2-7; D gene ambiguous. CDR1 and CDR2 from the germline V gene are LNHDA and SQIVND (reference sequence). Between the trimmed V and J ends, which lost 3 bases and 2 bases, there was a span of 8 bases. This CDR3 contains 13 residues. The CDR3 loop reads CASSIERPYEQYF. CDR3 sequence (DNA): TGTGCCAGTAGTATTGAACGCCCCTACGAGCAGTACTTC. Based on the CDR3 plus reference TRBV19 and TRBJ2-7, the full variable domain is DGGITQSPKYLFRKEGQNVTLSCEQNLNHDAMYWYRQDPGQGLRLIYYSQIVNDFQKGDIAEGYSVSREKKESFPLTVTSAQKNPTAFYLCASSIERPYEQYFGPGTRLTVT.

This clone was seen once. The chain carries TRBV6-1 and TRBJ2-7; possibly TRBD1 for D (6 bases). This CDR3 is built from 13 residues. CDR1 MNHNS and CDR2 SASEGT come from the germline V gene. V lost 11 bases, J lost 2 bases, and 16 bases lay in between. CDR3 amino acids: CAANTGNPYEQYF. The CDR3 coding sequence is TGTGCCGCAAACACAGGGAACCCCTACGAGCAGTACTTC.

The chain carries TRBV6-1 and TRBJ2-3; D unresolved. Looked up from germline, CDR1 is MNHNS and CDR2 is SASEGT. The length of the CDR3 is 15 residues. The V end lost 3 bases, the J end lost 4 bases, and 14 bases lay between the germline ends. The CDR3 loop is CASSEVYLAPDTQYF. CDR3 sequence (DNA): TGTGCCAGCAGTGAGGTGTACTTGGCCCCAGATACGCAGTATTTT.

The rearrangement joins TRBV9 to TRBJ2-1; D possibly corresponds to TRBD2 (5 bases). The ends were cut back, 0 bases at V and 1 base at J, with 11 bases in the middle. Germline V gene lookup returns CDR1 SGDLS and CDR2 YYNGEE. The CDR3 runs 16 residues. CDR3 sequence reads: CASSVGSSGSYNEQFF. The CDR3 nucleotides are TGTGCCAGCAGCGTAGGGTCCAGCGGTTCCTACAATGAGCAGTTCTTC.

This chain joins TRBV5-1 and TRBJ2-1; 9 bases fit TRBD1. The CDR3 is 15 amino acids. Germline CDR1 and CDR2: SGHRS and YFSETQ. After removal of 1 base from V and 7 bases from J, the junction contained 6 bases not matched to a gene. The CDR3 sequence is CASSLSDRGRNEQFF. CDR3 DNA sequence: TGCGCCAGCAGCTTGTCGGACAGGGGAAGAAATGAGCAGTTCTTC.

This clone turned up a few times. The chain employs TRBV7-9 and TRBJ1-2; D not certain. This CDR3 is 12 amino acids long. Germline CDR1 is SEHNR and CDR2 is FQNEAQ (reference sequence). V was trimmed by 3 bases and J by 4 bases, leaving 6 bases between them. In DNA, the CDR3 is TGTGCCAGCAGCTTGGAGCTCTATGGCTACACCTTC. Translation: CASSLELYGYTF.

The genes are TRBV5-1 and TRBJ2-2; D gene unclear. CDR1 is SGHRS and CDR2 is YFSETQ in the germline V gene. Trimming took off 3 bases at V and 6 bases at J, with 9 bases between the two ends. This CDR3 has 13 residues. This CDR3 reads CASSSYWAGELFF. The CDR3 nucleotides read TGCGCCAGCAGCTCCTACTGGGCCGGGGAGCTGTTTTTT.

The chain uses TRBV19 and TRBJ2-1; 7 nucleotides line up with TRBD1. The CDR3 is 16 residues long. From germline, CDR1 is LNHDA and CDR2 SQIVND (reference sequence). The J segment lost 4 bases and the V segment lost 4 bases, leaving 10 bases of the junction unmatched. The CDR3 region has the DNA TGTGCCAGTAGTAAGGGGGCCTTTAGCTCATACAATGAGCAGTTCTTC. Its translation: CASSKGAFSSYNEQFF. Full variable domain (rest looked up from reference TRBV19 and TRBJ2-1): DGGITQSPKYLFRKEGQNVTLSCEQNLNHDAMYWYRQDPGQGLRLIYYSQIVNDFQKGDIAEGYSVSREKKESFPLTVTSAQKNPTAFYLCASSKGAFSSYNEQFFGPGTRLTVL.

The chain combines TRBV10-1 with TRBJ2-7; 9 bases fit TRBD2. This CDR3 contains 17 residues. V lost 6 bases to trimming and J lost 6 bases; unmatched junction nucleotides: 18. From germline, CDR1 is WNHNN and CDR2 SYGVQD (reference sequence). This CDR3 reads CASSPSSGGRGPREQYF. The CDR3 nucleotides read TGCGCCAGCAGCCCCAGCTCTGGCGGGAGGGGGCCACGCGAGCAGTACTTC.

In this sample, this clone turned up a few times. This rearrangement joins TRBV18 to TRBJ1-2, with unresolved D. The V end lost 4 bases, the J end lost 2 bases, and 14 bases lay between the germline ends. This CDR3 contains 15 residues. Germline assignment: CDR1 KGHSH and CDR2 LQKENI. The CDR3 DNA reads as TGTGCCAGCTCACAGGAGACGTTACAGAACTATGGCTACACCTTC. Its translation: CASSQETLQNYGYTF.

This clone was observed once. The chain joins TRBV19 to TRBJ2-7, with 12 positions matching TRBD2. The CDR3 totals 18 residues. V was pared by 3 bases and J by 4 bases, with 13 bases of the junction left unmatched. In germline, CDR1 is LNHDA, CDR2 SQIVND (reference sequence). The CDR3 bases are TGTGCCAGTAGTATGTTTGCGACTAGCGGGAGTGAAGTATACGAGCAGTACTTC. This encodes CASSMFATSGSEVYEQYF.